This T cell receptor beta chain was identified in a study of T-cell reconstitution after alpha-beta-depleted transplantation in children. Unique molecular identifiers were incorporated into the prepared TCRbeta library. Via MiXCR, TCRdb re-called the PCR reads, giving one row per CDR3 protein. The sample carries about 150,000 distinct CDR3 sequences, over 8.5% recorded once. The study, taken as a whole, reports: Counts and diversity of T cells one year after transplant came mostly from newly produced T cells. Expanded graft clones numbering several hundred reportedly gave rise to alpha-beta T cells about two months after transplant.

This clonotype was seen at least ten times. Its antigen is still unknown. Trimming took off 4 bases at V and 9 bases at J, with 19 bases between the two ends. The CDR3 covers 16 residues. The chain is built from TRBV12-3 or TRBV12-4 and TRBJ1-6; D is possibly TRBD1 (6 bases). The sequence was collected from a boy aged 2-15 years with acute myeloid leukemia, due to receive a stem cell transplant. The source was PBMCs, collected before TCRalphabeta/CD19-depleted stem cell transplant. CDR3 DNA sequence: TGTGCCAGCAGTTCCCCGGGACAAGAACCCTTTTCACCCCTCCACTTT. It translates to CASSSPGQEPFSPLHF.